The 20 T cell receptor beta chains given below trace back to one sample, sequenced in a study of control samples from healthy donors and cancer patients (dated by TCRdb to the early 2020s). Library method: the immunoSEQ multiplex PCR assay. Held by TCRdb, this immuneACCESS table contains in-frame sequences only and omits some clones. Under half of the omission traces to an unresolved V gene where checked; the cause of the rest is unknown. Present in this sample are more than 25,000 clones, 91% of which were seen just once. The ten most abundant clones make up 9.5% to 15% of the sample. Sequencing input: PBMCs. The origin of the receptors is a man between 45 and 60 years old with lung cancer.

The V and J genes are TRBV6-5 and TRBJ2-5; D perhaps matches TRBD1 (6 bases). V gave up 5 bases and J gave up 2 bases, with 12 bases separating them. Germline V CDR1 and CDR2: MNHEY, SVGAGI. CDR3 length: 14 residues. CDR3 loop: CASSQWTEQETQYF. In DNA form, the CDR3 reads TGTGCCAGCAGTCAGTGGACAGAACAAGAGACCCAGTACTTC.

CDR3 in amino acids: CASSLGGPLYGYTF. The DNA for the CDR3 is TGTGCCAGCAGTTTAGGGGGACCGCTCTATGGCTACACCTTC. The V and J genes are TRBV27 and TRBJ1-2, with D perhaps matching TRBD1 (5 bases). The CDR3 runs to 14 residues. Per the germline V gene, CDR1 is MNHEY and CDR2 is SMNVEV (reference sequence). The ends were cut back, 2 bases at V and 4 bases at J, with 11 bases in the middle.

The V gene is TRBV7-2, the J gene TRBJ1-2, with D tentatively TRBD1 (6 bases). The CDR3 is 15 residues long. V was pared by 0 bases and J by 3 bases, with 11 bases between. Germline CDR1 is SGHTA and CDR2 is FQGNSA. CDR3 coding DNA: TGTGCCAGCAGCTTAGCACAGGGCAACGACTATGGCTACACCTTC. It translates to CASSLAQGNDYGYTF.

V is TRBV7-3 and J is TRBJ2-1, with a possible D match to TRBD2 (7 bases). Deletions cut 1 base from V and 7 bases from J, with 11 bases between. From germline, CDR1 is SGHTA and CDR2 FQGTGA. The CDR3 consists of 14 residues. DNA for the CDR3: TGTGCCAGCAGCTTAAATAGGGGGGGTAATGAGCAGTTCTTC. It specifies CASSLNRGGNEQFF.

CDR3 DNA: TGTGCCAGCAGCCAAAGGCCGTCCAATGAGCAGTTCTTC. Amino acids: CASSQRPSNEQFF. V is TRBV3-1 (or the pseudogene TRBV3-2) and J is TRBJ2-1; D gene uncertain. The germline CDR1 and CDR2 sequences are LGHDT and YNNKEL (reference sequence). The CDR3 loop spans 13 amino acids. Trimming left V 2 bases short and J 6 bases short, with 8 bases between.

This chain joins TRBV11-2 and TRBJ2-3; TRBD2 matches 9 bases. The CDR3 sequence is 15 residues long. Germline V gene lookup returns CDR1 SGHAT and CDR2 FQNNGV. Germline trimming cut 3 bases from V and 4 bases from J; bases unmatched to any gene: 5. CDR3 amino acids: CASSFGLAGADTQYF. CDR3 DNA sequence: TGTGCCAGCAGCTTTGGGTTAGCGGGGGCAGATACGCAGTATTTT. Filled out from reference TRBV11-2 and TRBJ2-3, the complete variable domain reads EAGVAQSPRYKIIEKRQSVAFWCNPISGHATLYWYQQILGQGPKLLIQFQNNGVVDDSQLPKDRFSAERLKGVDSTLKIQPAKLEDSAVYLCASSFGLAGADTQYFGPGTRLTVL.

The chain combines TRBV5-5 with TRBJ2-2; 7 positions agree with TRBD2. From germline, CDR1 is SGHKS and CDR2 YYEKEE (reference sequence). CDR3 length: 16 amino acids. Trimming at V came to 0 bases and at J to 4 bases, leaving 6 bases not matched to a gene. The chain's CDR3 is CASSLAASGFTGELFF. CDR3 bases: TGTGCCAGCAGCTTGGCCGCTAGCGGCTTCACCGGGGAGCTGTTTTTT.

The chain links TRBV3-1 (or the pseudogene TRBV3-2) to TRBJ2-7; 8 positions match TRBD2. Trimming removed 3 bases from V and 3 bases from J; junction bases left unmatched: 1. The CDR3 extends over 13 amino acids. Germline values: CDR1 LGHDT, CDR2 YNNKEL (reference sequence). In DNA, the CDR3 is TGTGCCAGCAGCCAGCGGGGGGACTACGAGCAGTACTTC. Its translation is CASSQRGDYEQYF.

V is TRBV5-1 and J is TRBJ1-1; unclear D gene. The CDR3 length is 15 residues. The germline V gene has CDR1 SGHRS and CDR2 YFSETQ. V was clipped by 0 bases and J by 0 bases, with 9 bases between them. The CDR3 protein is CASSLDSPMNTEAFF. CDR3 sequence (DNA): TGCGCCAGCAGCTTGGACAGCCCTATGAACACTGAAGCTTTCTTT.

The V gene is TRBV30, the J gene TRBJ1-2; D remains unclear. V was trimmed by 2 bases and J by 2 bases, leaving 3 bases between them. CDR1 is GTSNPN, CDR2 SVGIG, per germline (reference sequence). The CDR3 is made up of 11 amino acids. The CDR3: CAWSRNYGYTF. CDR3 nucleotides: TGTGCCTGGAGTAGAAACTATGGCTACACCTTC.

The rearrangement links TRBV10-2 to TRBJ2-1; D ambiguous. V was pared by 1 base and J by 0 bases, with 13 bases between. Germline V gene data show CDR1 as WSHSY and CDR2 as SAAADI. There are 17 residues in the CDR3. The CDR3 reads CASSEYASFYSYNEQFF. For the CDR3, the DNA is TGCGCCAGCAGTGAGTACGCCAGCTTTTACTCCTACAATGAGCAGTTCTTC.

A note on this clone: An end of the junction does not agree with germline; a read error may underlie this. The chain couples TRBV7-2 to TRBJ1-2, with TRBD1 identical over 7 bases. Germline CDR1 reads SGHTA; CDR2 reads FQGNSA. CDR3 length: 13 amino acids. CDR3: CASSAGTAPLGFF. CDR3 DNA: TGTGCCAGCAGCGCCGGGACAGCCCCACTAGGGTTCTTC.

The chain recombines TRBV6-1 with TRBJ1-2; 7 nucleotides agree with TRBD1. Germline lookup yields CDR1 MNHNS and CDR2 SASEGT. J gave up 5 bases and V 3 bases, and 12 bases lay outside the gene matches. This CDR3 has 16 residues. The CDR3 loop reads CASSDVRQGRGYGYTF. The CDR3 nucleotides read TGTGCCAGCAGTGACGTTAGACAGGGACGGGGGTATGGCTACACCTTC.

The chain uses TRBV20-1 and TRBJ2-5; D is unclear. The CDR3 extends over 13 amino acids. V lost 3 bases to trimming and J lost 2 bases, with 10 bases between them. Germline assignment: CDR1 DFQATT and CDR2 SNEGSKA (reference sequence). CDR3 sequence reads: CSASEGSQETQYF. As DNA, the CDR3 is TGCAGTGCTAGTGAAGGGTCTCAAGAGACCCAGTACTTC.

J is TRBJ1-6 and V is TRBV5-1; weak D call: TRBD1 (6 bases). The V and J ends lost 1 base and 3 bases respectively, with 8 bases between them. The CDR3 runs 15 residues. In germline, CDR1 is SGHRS, CDR2 YFSETQ. This chain's CDR3 is CASSLTGLYNSPLHF. In DNA, the CDR3 is TGCGCCAGCAGCTTGACAGGGCTCTATAATTCACCCCTCCACTTT.

V and J are TRBV14 and TRBJ1-1, with 10 bases aligning to TRBD1. V trimming: 5 bases; J trimming: 4 bases; junction bases outside the gene matches: 1. Germline CDR1 is SGHDN and CDR2 is FVKESK. This CDR3 has 13 residues. As DNA, the CDR3 is TGTGCCAGCAGCTGGGACAGGGGCACTGAAGCTTTCTTT. Protein sequence: CASSWDRGTEAFF. Full variable domain (rest looked up from reference TRBV14 and TRBJ1-1): EAGVTQFPSHSVIEKGQTVTLRCDPISGHDNLYWYRRVMGKEIKFLLHFVKESKQDESGMPNNRFLAERTGGTYSTLKVQPAELEDSGVYFCASSWDRGTEAFFGQGTRLTVV.

This sequence joins TRBV3-1 (or the pseudogene TRBV3-2) and TRBJ1-3; D not resolved. Germline CDR1 and CDR2: LGHDT and YNNKEL (reference sequence). The V end was cut by 0 bases, the J end by 4 bases, with 13 bases between. The CDR3 is 16 amino acids. This CDR3 reads CASSQEYVDWGNTIYF. The CDR3 DNA reads as TGTGCCAGCAGCCAAGAATATGTGGATTGGGGAAACACCATATATTTT.

The V and J genes are TRBV6-5 and TRBJ1-1; tentatively, D is TRBD1 (6 bases). Germline assignment: CDR1 MNHEY and CDR2 SVGAGI. The CDR3 extends over 13 amino acids. The V gene lost 10 bases and the J gene lost 2 bases, with 14 bases spanning the gap. The CDR3 DNA follows: TGTGCCACTATAAAAGGGGGTAACACTGAAGCTTTCTTT. As protein: CATIKGGNTEAFF.

This chain joins TRBV28 and TRBJ2-7; TRBD1 is a possible D gene (6 bases). V dropped 2 bases and J dropped 2 bases, with 10 bases sitting between them. The CDR3 runs to 14 residues. CDR1 MDHEN and CDR2 SYDVKM come from the germline V gene. CDR3 sequence: CASSLPGGAYEQYF. CDR3 in DNA: TGTGCCAGCAGTTTACCTGGGGGCGCCTACGAGCAGTACTTC.

This clone was counted only a few times. The chain couples TRBV7-6 to TRBJ2-1, with 15 bases matching TRBD2. V lost 4 bases, J lost 15 bases, and 16 bases stayed unmatched. This CDR3 is built from 17 residues. Per germline, CDR1 SGHVS and CDR2 FNYEAQ. CDR3 nucleotide sequence: TGTGCCAGCAGCTACCCGGGACTAGCGGGGGGCACCACTGGTCTGTTCTTC. This encodes CASSYPGLAGGTTGLFF.